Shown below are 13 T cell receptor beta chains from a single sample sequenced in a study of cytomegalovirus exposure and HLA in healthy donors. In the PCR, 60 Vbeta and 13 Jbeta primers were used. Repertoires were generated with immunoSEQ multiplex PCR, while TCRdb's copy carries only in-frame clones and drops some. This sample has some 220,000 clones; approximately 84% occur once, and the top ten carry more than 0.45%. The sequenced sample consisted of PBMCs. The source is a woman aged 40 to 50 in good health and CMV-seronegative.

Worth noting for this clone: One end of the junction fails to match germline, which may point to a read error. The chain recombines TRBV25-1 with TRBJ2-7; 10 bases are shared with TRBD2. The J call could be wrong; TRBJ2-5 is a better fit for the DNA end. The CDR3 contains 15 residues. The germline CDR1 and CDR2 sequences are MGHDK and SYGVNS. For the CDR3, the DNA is TGTGCCAGCAGTGTCGGAGCGGGGGGGCAAGTGACCCAGTACTTC. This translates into CASSVGAGGQVTQYF.

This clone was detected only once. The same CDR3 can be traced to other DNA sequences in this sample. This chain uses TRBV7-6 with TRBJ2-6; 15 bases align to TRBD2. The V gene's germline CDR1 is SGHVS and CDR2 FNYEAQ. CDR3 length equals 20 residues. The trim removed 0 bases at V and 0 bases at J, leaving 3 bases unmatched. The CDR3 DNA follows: TGTGCCAGCAGCTTAGCGAGGACTAGCGGGGGGGCCTCTGGGGCCAACGTCCTGACTTTC. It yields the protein CASSLARTSGGASGANVLTF.

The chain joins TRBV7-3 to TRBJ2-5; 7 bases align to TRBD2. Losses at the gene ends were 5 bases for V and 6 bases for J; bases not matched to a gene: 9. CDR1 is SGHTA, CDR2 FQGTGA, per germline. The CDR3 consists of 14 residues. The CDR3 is CASSPGLGIQTQYF. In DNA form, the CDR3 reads TGTGCCAGCAGCCCCGGACTAGGTATACAGACCCAGTACTTC.

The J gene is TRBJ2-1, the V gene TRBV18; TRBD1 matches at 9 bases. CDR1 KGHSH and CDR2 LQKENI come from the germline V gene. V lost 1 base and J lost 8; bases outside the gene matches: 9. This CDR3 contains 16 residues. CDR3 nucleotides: TGTGCCAGCTCACCACGGCCGGGACAGGGTACTGATGAGCAGTTCTTC. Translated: CASSPRPGQGTDEQFF.

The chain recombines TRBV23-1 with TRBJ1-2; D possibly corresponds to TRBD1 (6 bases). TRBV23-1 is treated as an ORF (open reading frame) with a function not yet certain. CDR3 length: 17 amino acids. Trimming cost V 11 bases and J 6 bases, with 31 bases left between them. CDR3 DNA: TGCGCCTCAGAAAAAAGACCGCTTCCCAACAGGGTTCATGGCTACACCTTC. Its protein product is CASEKRPLPNRVHGYTF.

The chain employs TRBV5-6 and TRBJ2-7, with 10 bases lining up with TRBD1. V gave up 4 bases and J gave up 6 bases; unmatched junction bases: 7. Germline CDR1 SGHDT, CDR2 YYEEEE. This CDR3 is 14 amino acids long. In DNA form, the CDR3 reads TGTGCCAGCAGCAGGAGACAGGGGGCGCGCGAGCAGTACTTC. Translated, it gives CASSRRQGAREQYF.

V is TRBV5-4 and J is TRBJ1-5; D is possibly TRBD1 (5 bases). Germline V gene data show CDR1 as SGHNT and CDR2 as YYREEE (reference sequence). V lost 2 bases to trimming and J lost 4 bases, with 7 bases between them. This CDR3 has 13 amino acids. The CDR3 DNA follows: TGTGCCAGCAGCTTCGACAGAAATCAGCCCCAGCATTTT. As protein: CASSFDRNQPQHF. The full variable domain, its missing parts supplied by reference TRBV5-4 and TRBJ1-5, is ETGVTQSPTHLIKTRGQQVTLRCSSQSGHNTVSWYQQALGQGPQFIFQYYREEENGRGNFPPRFSGLQFPNYSSELNVNALELDDSALYLCASSFDRNQPQHFGDGTRLSIL.

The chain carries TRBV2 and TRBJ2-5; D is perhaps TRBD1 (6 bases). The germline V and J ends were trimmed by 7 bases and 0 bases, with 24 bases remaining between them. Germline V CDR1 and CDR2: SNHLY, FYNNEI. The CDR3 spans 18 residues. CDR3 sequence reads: CASTFAQDADRYQETQYF. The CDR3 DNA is TGTGCCAGCACCTTTGCCCAAGACGCCGACAGGTACCAAGAGACCCAGTACTTC.

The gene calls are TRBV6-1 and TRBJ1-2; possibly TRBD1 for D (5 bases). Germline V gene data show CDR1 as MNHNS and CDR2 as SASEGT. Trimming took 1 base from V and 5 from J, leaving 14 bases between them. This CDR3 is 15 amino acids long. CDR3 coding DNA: TGTGCCAGCAGTGAAGGGGCAGGGATTGGGTATGGCTACACCTTC. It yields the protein CASSEGAGIGYGYTF.

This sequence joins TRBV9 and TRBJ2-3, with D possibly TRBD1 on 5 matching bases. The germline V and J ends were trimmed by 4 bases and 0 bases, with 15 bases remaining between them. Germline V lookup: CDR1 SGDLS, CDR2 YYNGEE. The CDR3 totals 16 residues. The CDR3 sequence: CASSPGAVPSTDTQYF. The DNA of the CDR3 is TGTGCCAGCAGCCCTGGGGCGGTTCCTAGCACAGATACGCAGTATTTT. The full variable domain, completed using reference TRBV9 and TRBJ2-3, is DSGVTQTPKHLITATGQRVTLRCSPRSGDLSVYWYQQSLDQGLQFLIQYYNGEERAKGNILERFSAQQFPDLHSELNLSSLELGDSALYFCASSPGAVPSTDTQYFGPGTRLTVL.

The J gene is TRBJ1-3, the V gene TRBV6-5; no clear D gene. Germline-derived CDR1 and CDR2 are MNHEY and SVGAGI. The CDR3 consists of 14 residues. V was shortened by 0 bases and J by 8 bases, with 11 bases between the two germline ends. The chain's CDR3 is CASSYSLSSDTIYF. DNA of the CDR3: TGTGCCAGCAGTTACTCTCTCTCGTCAGACACCATATATTTT.

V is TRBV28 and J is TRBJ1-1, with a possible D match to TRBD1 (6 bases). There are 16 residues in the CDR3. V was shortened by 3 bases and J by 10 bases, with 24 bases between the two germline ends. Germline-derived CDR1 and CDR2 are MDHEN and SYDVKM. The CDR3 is CASSLGTGPISVGAFF. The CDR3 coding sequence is TGTGCCAGCAGTTTGGGAACAGGGCCTATTTCCGTTGGAGCTTTCTTT.

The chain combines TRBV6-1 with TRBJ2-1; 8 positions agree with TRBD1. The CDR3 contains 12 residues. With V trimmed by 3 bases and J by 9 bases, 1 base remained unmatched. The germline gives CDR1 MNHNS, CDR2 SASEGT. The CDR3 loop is CASSDRGREQFF. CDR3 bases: TGTGCCAGCAGTGACAGGGGGCGTGAGCAGTTCTTC.